This TCR beta chain was sequenced in a study of tumor and adjacent non-tumor tissue in lung cancer (dated by TCRdb to 2016 to 2019). Study-level background: By cancer type, the cohort comprised around 11 adenocarcinoma patients, 2 squamous cell carcinoma patients and 1 small cell lung cancer patient. In total, sequencing yielded 125,075,908 productive TCRbeta reads, which works out to an average of about 4.17 million reads per sample. For each patient, one tumor sample and one normal lung sample were taken, giving roughly 30 paired specimens that underwent TCRbeta CDR3 sequencing. Among the roughly 15 patients, ages ranged from roughly 31 to 80 years, about 10 were men and 5 were women, and disease was TNM stage I to III. The study compared bulk TCRbeta repertoires from lung tumor tissue and matched distant non-tumor lung tissue of roughly 15 lung cancer patients. General study outcomes and caveats: The top 100 clones made up a significantly larger cumulative share of the repertoire in normal lung than in tumor tissue. Younger patients had significantly higher TCR diversity, and higher tumor TCR diversity was associated with shorter overall and disease-free survival. Neither the sequencing platform nor unique molecular identifiers are mentioned in the methods. TCR diversity (inverse Simpson) was significantly higher in tumor than in normal lung tissue (roughly 430 vs 170, P = 0.0075, Mann-Whitney U test). Only around 15 patients were included in the cohort, and the need for larger samples and more detailed clinical data was noted by the authors. Peripheral blood was not sequenced, so blood TCRbeta repertoires in these lung cancer patients were not examined.

About this clonotype: This clone's antigen is unknown. Lacking the conserved final phenylalanine or tryptophan, this CDR3 likely reflects a read error.

To prepare the library, multiplex PCR was applied. Sequencing used an Illumina HiSeq 2500. Following protocols modified from ARM-PCR, the researchers constructed TCRbeta libraries through three rounds of nested PCR with primers (Table S4). PCR products of 200-500 bp were gel-excised and purified with the QIAquick gel extraction kit before sequencing. For the original study's pipeline: Trimmomatic was used to clean the reads, FLASH was used to merge the reads into complete CDR3 sequences, and MiTCR was used to assign the reads to V(D)J germline segments. Clonal diversity was calculated as the inverse Simpson's index using VDJtools. In-frame sequences lacking a premature stop codon were counted as productive reads. TCRdb ran its own pipeline on the public reads, namely fastp trimming at Q25 and MiXCR clone calling, and kept in-frame beta chains. Rows are unified per CDR3 protein, each entry keeping the most common DNA and genes. What appears here as the V and J calls and clone size reflects TCRdb's work, not the paper's. The sample includes roughly 74,000 distinct CDR3 sequences, with approximately 82% observed a single time. The top ten constitute under 50% of the sample.

Both ends counted, the CDR3 spans 14 residues. Kept here is only the CDR3 DNA, which spans 42 bases and is read in frame from base 1. RNA was isolated from bulk, unsorted tissue, and RNA quality was assessed with a NanoDrop ND-1000 and an Agilent 2100. Normal lung samples were distant non-tumor tissue taken more than 3 cm from the tumor edge. Newly diagnosed lung cancer patients without prior chemotherapy who had been admitted for thoracic surgery in China between August and November 2014 were enrolled as donors. Patients who had received previous radiotherapy or chemotherapy, or who had another concurrent cancer, were excluded from the study. Pieces of surgical tissue measuring roughly 1-2.2 cm3 were kept in RNAlater solution and held at -80 degrees C until needed.

The sequenced sample was distant non-tumor lung tissue. The clonotype comes from a man between 65 and 79 years old with non-small cell lung cancer. Recombination connected TRBV12-3 or TRBV12-4 to TRBJ2-3, and possibly TRBD2, on 5 matching bases. The CDR3 loop reads CASRRGGSTATQYS. The DNA sequence is given as TGTGCCAGCAGGAGAGGTGGGAGCACAGCTACGCAGTATTCT.